The clone carrying this TCR beta chain was seen just once. Per the authors' pipeline: Using reference gene primer amplification, nucleated cell counts were estimated. Clones were read by immunoSEQ multiplex PCR, and TCRdb kept only the in-frame ones, dropping some. V and J calls and clone size are copied from that table; D and trimming were computed from the DNA. The profile covers more than 300,000 clones, with around 90% appearing a single time and more than 0.85% taken by the ten largest. The V end was cut by 5 bases, the J end by 1 base, with 14 bases between. From germline, CDR1 is MNHEY and CDR2 SMNVEV (reference sequence). There are 16 residues in the CDR3. The data derive from a study of blood T cell repertoires in COVID-19. Study as a whole: Samples taken during acute and convalescent COVID-19 were collected in the United States, Italy and Spain. T cells, B-cell-depleted T cells, or PBMCs provided the cDNA or gDNA that served as material.

Seattle participants joined during active infection and were tracked over time. The sequence was collected from a woman aged 40 to 55 with COVID-19, enrolled during active disease. V and J are TRBV27 and TRBJ1-4; D perhaps matches TRBD1 (5 bases). Sequences were obtained from peripheral blood. The CDR3 sequence is CASSPTVFGTNEKLFF. The CDR3 DNA reads TGTGCCAGCAGTCCGACAGTTTTTGGAACTAATGAAAAACTGTTTTTT.